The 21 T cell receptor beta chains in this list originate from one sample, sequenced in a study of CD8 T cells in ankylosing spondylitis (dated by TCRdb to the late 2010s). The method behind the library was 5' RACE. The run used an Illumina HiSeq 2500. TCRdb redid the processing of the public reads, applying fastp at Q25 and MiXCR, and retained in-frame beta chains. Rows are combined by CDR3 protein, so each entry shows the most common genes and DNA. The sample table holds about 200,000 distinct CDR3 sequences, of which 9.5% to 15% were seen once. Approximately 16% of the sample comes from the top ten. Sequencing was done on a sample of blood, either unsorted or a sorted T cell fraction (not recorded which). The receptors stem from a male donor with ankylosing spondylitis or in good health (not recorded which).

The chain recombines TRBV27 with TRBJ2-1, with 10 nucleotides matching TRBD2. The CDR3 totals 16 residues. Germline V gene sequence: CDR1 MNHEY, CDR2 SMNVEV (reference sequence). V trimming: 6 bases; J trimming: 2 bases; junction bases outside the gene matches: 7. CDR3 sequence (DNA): TGTGCCAGCAGCCTCAGGCTAGCGGGGGCCTACAATGAGCAGTTCTTC. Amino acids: CASSLRLAGAYNEQFF.

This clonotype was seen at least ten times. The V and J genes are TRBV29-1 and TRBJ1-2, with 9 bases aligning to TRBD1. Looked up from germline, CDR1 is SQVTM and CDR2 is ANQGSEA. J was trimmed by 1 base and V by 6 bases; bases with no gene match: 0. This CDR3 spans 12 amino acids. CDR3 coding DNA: TGCAGCGTGGACAGGGGTAACTATGGCTACACCTTC. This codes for CSVDRGNYGYTF.

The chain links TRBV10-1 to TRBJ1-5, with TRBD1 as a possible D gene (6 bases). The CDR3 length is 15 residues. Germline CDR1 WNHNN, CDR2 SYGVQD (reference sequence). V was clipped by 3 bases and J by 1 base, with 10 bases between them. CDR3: CASSEFTGSNQPQHF. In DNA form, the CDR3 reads TGCGCCAGCAGTGAATTCACAGGGAGCAATCAGCCCCAGCATTTT.

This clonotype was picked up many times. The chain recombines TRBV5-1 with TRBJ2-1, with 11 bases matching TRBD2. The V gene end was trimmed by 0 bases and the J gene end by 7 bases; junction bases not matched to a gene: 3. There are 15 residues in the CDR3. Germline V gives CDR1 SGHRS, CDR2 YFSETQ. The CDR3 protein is CASSLALAGGNEQFF. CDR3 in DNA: TGCGCCAGCAGCTTGGCGCTAGCGGGAGGAAATGAGCAGTTCTTC.

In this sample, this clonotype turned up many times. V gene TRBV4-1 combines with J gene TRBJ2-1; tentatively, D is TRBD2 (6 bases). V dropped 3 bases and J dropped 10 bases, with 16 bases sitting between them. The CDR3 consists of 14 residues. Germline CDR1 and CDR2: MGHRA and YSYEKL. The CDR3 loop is CASSHIPGLGEQFF. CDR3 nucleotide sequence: TGCGCCAGCAGCCACATCCCGGGACTGGGCGAGCAGTTCTTC.

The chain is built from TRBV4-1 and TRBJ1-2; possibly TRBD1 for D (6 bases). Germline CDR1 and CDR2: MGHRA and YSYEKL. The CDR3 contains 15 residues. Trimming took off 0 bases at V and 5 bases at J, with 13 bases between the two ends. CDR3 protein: CASSQDLQGWYGYTF. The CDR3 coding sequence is TGCGCCAGCAGCCAAGACCTACAGGGTTGGTATGGCTACACCTTC.

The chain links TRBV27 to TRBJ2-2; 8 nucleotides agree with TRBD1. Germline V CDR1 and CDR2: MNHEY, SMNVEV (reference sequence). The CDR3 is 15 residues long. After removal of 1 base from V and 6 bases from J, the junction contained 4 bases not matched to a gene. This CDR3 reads CASSLLQGVAGELFF. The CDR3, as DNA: TGTGCCAGCAGTTTATTACAGGGGGTGGCCGGGGAGCTGTTTTTT.

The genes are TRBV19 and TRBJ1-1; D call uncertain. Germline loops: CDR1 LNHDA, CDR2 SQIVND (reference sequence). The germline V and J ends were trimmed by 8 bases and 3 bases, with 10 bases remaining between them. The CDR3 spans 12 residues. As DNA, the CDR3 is TGTGCCAGTCAATTACCATACACTGAAGCTTTCTTT. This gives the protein CASQLPYTEAFF.

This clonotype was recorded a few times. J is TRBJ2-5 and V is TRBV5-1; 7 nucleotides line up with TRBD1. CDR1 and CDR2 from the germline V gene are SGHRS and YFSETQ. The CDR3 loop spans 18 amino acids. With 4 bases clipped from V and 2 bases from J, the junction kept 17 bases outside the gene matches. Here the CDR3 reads CASSIGTVVESWQETQYF. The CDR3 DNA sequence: TGCGCCAGCAGCATAGGGACAGTGGTAGAGAGTTGGCAAGAGACCCAGTACTTC.

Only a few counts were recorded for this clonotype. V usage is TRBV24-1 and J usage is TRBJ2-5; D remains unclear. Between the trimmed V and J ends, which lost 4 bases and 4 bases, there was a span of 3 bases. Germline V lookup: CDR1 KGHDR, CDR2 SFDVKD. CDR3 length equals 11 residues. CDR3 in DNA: TGTGCCACCAGTGACGGAGAGACCCAGTACTTC. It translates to CATSDGETQYF.

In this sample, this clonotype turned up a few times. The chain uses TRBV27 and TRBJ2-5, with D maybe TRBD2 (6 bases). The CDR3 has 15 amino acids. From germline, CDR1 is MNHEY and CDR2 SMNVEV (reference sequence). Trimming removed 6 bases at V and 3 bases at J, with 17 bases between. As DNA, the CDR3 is TGTGCCAGCAGCCGTACGAATGTAGCGGAAGAGACCCAGTACTTC. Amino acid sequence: CASSRTNVAEETQYF.

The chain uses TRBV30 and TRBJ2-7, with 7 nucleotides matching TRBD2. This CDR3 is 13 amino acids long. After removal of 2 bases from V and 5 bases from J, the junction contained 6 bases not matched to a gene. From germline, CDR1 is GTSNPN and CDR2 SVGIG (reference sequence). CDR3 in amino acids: CAWSWSGMDEQYF. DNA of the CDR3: TGTGCCTGGAGTTGGAGCGGGATGGACGAGCAGTACTTC.

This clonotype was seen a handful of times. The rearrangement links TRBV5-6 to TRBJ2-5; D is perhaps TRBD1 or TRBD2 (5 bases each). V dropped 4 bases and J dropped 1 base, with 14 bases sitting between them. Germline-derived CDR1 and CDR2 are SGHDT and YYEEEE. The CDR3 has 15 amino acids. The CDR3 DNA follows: TGTGCCAGCAGCCATCCGGGGCCCCTCCAAGAGACCCAGTACTTC. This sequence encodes CASSHPGPLQETQYF.

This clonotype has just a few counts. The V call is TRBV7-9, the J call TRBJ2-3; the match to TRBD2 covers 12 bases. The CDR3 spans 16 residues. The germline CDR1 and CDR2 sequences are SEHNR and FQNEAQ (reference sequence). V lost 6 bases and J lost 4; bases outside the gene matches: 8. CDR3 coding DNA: TGTGCCAGCAGACTAGCGGGGGGTGGTGGGGCAGATACGCAGTATTTT. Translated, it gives CASRLAGGGGADTQYF.

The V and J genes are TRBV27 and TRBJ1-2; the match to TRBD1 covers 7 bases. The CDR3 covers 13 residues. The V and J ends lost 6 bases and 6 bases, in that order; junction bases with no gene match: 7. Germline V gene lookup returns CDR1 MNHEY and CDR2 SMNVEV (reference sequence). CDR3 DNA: TGTGCCAGCAGCCGCGACAGGGAGGATGGCTACACCTTC. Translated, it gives CASSRDREDGYTF.

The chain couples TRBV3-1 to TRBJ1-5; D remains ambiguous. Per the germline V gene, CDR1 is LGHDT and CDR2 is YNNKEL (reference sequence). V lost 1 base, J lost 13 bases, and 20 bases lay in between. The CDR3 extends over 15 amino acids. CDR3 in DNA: TGTGCCAGCAGCCAAGGAAACACGGCCTTGACTAAACAGCATTTT. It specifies CASSQGNTALTKQHF.

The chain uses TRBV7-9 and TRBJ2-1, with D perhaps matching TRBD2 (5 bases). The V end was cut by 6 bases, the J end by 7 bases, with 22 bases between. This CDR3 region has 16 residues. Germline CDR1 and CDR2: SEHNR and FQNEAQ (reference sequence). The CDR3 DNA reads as TGTGCCAGCAGGCCGAGGGCCCTCCATATTGATAATGAGCAGTTCTTC. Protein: CASRPRALHIDNEQFF.

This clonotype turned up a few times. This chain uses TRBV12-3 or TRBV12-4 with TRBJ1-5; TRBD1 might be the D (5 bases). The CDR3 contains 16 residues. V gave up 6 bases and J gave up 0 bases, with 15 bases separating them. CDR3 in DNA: TGTGCCAGCAGCCCACTGGGACCGTATAGCAATCAGCCCCAGCATTTT. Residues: CASSPLGPYSNQPQHF.

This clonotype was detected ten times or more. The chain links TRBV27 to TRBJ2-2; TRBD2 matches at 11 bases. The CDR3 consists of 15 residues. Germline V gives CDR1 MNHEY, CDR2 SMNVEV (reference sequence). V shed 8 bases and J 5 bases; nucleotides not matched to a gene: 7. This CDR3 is CASLGLAEGTGELFF. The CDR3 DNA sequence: TGTGCCAGCCTGGGACTAGCGGAAGGTACCGGGGAGCTGTTTTTT.

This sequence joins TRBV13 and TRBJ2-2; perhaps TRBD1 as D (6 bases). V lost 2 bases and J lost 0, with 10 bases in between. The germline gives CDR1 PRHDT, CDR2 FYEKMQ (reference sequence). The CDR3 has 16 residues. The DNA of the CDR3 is TGTGCCAGCAGCTTAATAACAGGGTCGAACACCGGGGAGCTGTTTTTT. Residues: CASSLITGSNTGELFF.

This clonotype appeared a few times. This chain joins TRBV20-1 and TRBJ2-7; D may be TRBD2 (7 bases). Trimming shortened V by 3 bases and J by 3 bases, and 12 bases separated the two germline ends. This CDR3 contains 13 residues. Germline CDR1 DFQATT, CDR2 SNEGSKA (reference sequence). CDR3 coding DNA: TGCAGTGCTAGCCGGGAGGACAGCTACGAGCAGTACTTC. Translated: CSASREDSYEQYF.